The 15 T cell receptor beta chains reported below all come from one sample, sequenced in a study of CD8 T cells in ankylosing spondylitis. In TCRdb, the 5' RACE reads were re-called with MiXCR into one record per CDR3 protein. The table lists 200,000 to 250,000 distinct CDR3 sequences, about 10% of them singletons. The sequenced material came from blood, either unsorted or a sorted T cell fraction (not recorded which). The source of these receptors is a male donor with ankylosing spondylitis or in good health (not recorded which).

CDR3 bases: TGTGCCAGCAGTTCCCCCAACCCCGCGGGGGAAGAGACCCAGTACTTC. Translation: CASSSPNPAGEETQYF. The rearrangement joins TRBV12-3 or TRBV12-4 to TRBJ2-5; 7 nucleotides align to TRBD2. The CDR3 runs 16 residues. The V gene end was trimmed by 4 bases and the J gene end by 3 bases; junction bases not matched to a gene: 11.

Ten or more counts support this clonotype. The chain has TRBV27 and TRBJ1-2, with TRBD1 as a possible D gene (5 bases). V lost 3 bases and J lost 8, with 13 bases in between. The CDR3 length is 13 residues. CDR1 and CDR2 from the germline V gene are MNHEY and SMNVEV (reference sequence). DNA for the CDR3: TGTGCCAGCAGTTTGATCGGGGGTGGGGGCTACACCTTC. This encodes CASSLIGGGGYTF.

Many counts were recorded for this clonotype. The chain uses TRBV20-1 and TRBJ2-7; 7 bases align to TRBD1. J lost 3 bases, V lost 5 bases, and 7 bases had no gene match. Per the germline V gene, CDR1 is DFQATT and CDR2 is SNEGSKA (reference sequence). The CDR3 is 13 residues long. CDR3 DNA: TGCAGTGCTGAAGGGACAGCTGGCTACGAGCAGTACTTC. Translating it yields CSAEGTAGYEQYF.

This clonotype was seen ten or more times. This sequence joins TRBV6-1 and TRBJ2-3, with unresolved D. CDR3 length: 12 residues. V was clipped by 4 bases and J by 6 bases, with 8 bases between them. Per the germline V gene, CDR1 is MNHNS and CDR2 is SASEGT. The CDR3: CASSALGDTQYF. The CDR3 DNA is TGTGCCAGCAGTGCCCTAGGGGATACGCAGTATTTT.

Ten or more counts support this clonotype. The chain combines TRBV7-3 with TRBJ1-4, with 7 bases identical to TRBD1. The trim removed 5 bases at V and 6 bases at J, leaving 3 bases unmatched. The germline gives CDR1 SGHTA, CDR2 FQGTGA. This CDR3 is built from 13 residues. The CDR3 coding sequence is TGTGCCAGCAGCCGCGGACAGGATGAAAAACTGTTTTTT. Its translation: CASSRGQDEKLFF. The entire variable domain, with the rest obtained from reference TRBV7-3 and TRBJ1-4, is as follows: GAGVSQTPSNKVTEKGKYVELRCDPISGHTALYWYRQSLGQGPEFLIYFQGTGAADDSGLPNDRFFAVRPEGSVSTLKIQRTERGDSAVYLCASSRGQDEKLFFGSGTQLSVL.

This clonotype was found many times. The chain employs TRBV7-8 and TRBJ1-2; 7 bases match TRBD1. The V segment lost 6 bases and the J segment 5 bases; nucleotides outside the gene matches: 9. The CDR3 has 14 residues. The germline V gene has CDR1 SGHVS and CDR2 FQNEAQ. The CDR3 bases are TGTGCCAGCAGTGCCTCGACAGGGTGGTATGGCTACACCTTC. The encoded protein is CASSASTGWYGYTF.

This clonotype showed up many times. This sequence joins TRBV3-1 and TRBJ2-5; D is undetermined. Looked up from germline, CDR1 is LGHDT and CDR2 is YNNKEL (reference sequence). Trimming pared 4 bases from V and 6 bases from J, leaving 15 bases between. This CDR3 contains 14 residues. The CDR3: CASSLNPSLQTQYF. CDR3 DNA sequence: TGTGCCAGCAGCCTGAACCCTAGTTTGCAGACCCAGTACTTC.

This clonotype was seen only a few times. This clone may be a read error of a much larger clone one base away. The chain employs TRBV6-5 and TRBJ2-7; no reliable D call. The CDR3 is made up of 12 amino acids. The V and J ends lost 5 bases and 0 bases respectively, with 5 bases between them. CDR1 and CDR2 (germline): MNHEY, SVGAGI. CDR3 protein: CASSRSSYEQYF. CDR3 DNA: TGTGCCAGCAGTAGGAGCTCCTACGAGCAGTACTTC.

This clonotype was counted many times. This sequence joins TRBV15 and TRBJ2-1; perhaps TRBD2 as D (6 bases). CDR3 length: 15 residues. Germline CDR1 and CDR2: LNHNV and YYDKDF (reference sequence). Trimming cost V 4 bases and J 5 bases, with 15 bases left between them. CDR3 residues: CATSMGTGSDNEQFF. The CDR3 DNA follows: TGTGCCACCAGCATGGGGACCGGGAGCGACAATGAGCAGTTCTTC.

The sample holds a few counts of this clonotype. This rearrangement joins TRBV12-3 or TRBV12-4 to TRBJ2-5; D call uncertain. CDR3 size: 15 residues. The V end lost 5 bases, the J end lost 4 bases, and 17 bases lay between the germline ends. This CDR3 is CASSARLNPTETQYF. DNA for the CDR3: TGTGCCAGCAGTGCCAGACTCAACCCGACAGAGACCCAGTACTTC.

In regard to this clonotype: One end of the junction fails to match germline, which may point to a read error. V and J are TRBV12-3 or TRBV12-4 and TRBJ1-5; D might be TRBD1 (6 bases). CDR3 length equals 19 residues. The CDR3 DNA follows: TGTGCCAGCTGTTTAGCGCTAATGACAGGCAAATATAGCAATCAGCCCCAGCATTTT. Translating it yields CASCLALMTGKYSNQPQHF.

This clonotype was detected ten times or more. The chain couples TRBV20-1 to TRBJ2-2; unclear D gene. The CDR3 consists of 13 residues. The germline V gene has CDR1 DFQATT and CDR2 SNEGSKA (reference sequence). V shed 8 bases and J shed 0 bases, with 10 bases lying between them. The CDR3 DNA sequence: TGCAGTACTGTTGGGGCGAACACCGGGGAGCTGTTTTTT. It yields the protein CSTVGANTGELFF.

CDR3 in DNA: TGTGCCAGCACCGGACAGGCTTACTATAATTCACCCCTCCACTTT. Protein sequence: CASTGQAYYNSPLHF. The gene calls are TRBV12-3 or TRBV12-4 and TRBJ1-6, with 7 nucleotides matching TRBD1. This CDR3 comprises 15 residues. Germline trimming cut 7 bases from V and 3 bases from J; bases unmatched to any gene: 6.

This clonotype was counted between two and nine times. CDR3 DNA: TGTGCCAGCAGTTACTGGGGAGGGGGAAACACCGGGGAGCTGTTTTTT. It translates to CASSYWGGGNTGELFF. V gene TRBV6-5 combines with J gene TRBJ2-2; tentatively, D is TRBD2 (7 bases). V was cut by 1 base and J by 2 bases, with 11 bases left in between. Germline V gene sequence: CDR1 MNHEY, CDR2 SVGAGI. The CDR3 is 16 amino acids.

There are a few counts of this clonotype. The CDR3 reads CASSYPQGAYSNQPQHF. CDR3 nucleotide sequence: TGTGCCAGCAGTTACCCTCAGGGAGCTTATAGCAATCAGCCCCAGCATTTT. The chain joins TRBV6-2 or TRBV6-3 to TRBJ1-5; the D gene is possibly TRBD1 (5 bases). Germline CDR1 and CDR2: MNHEY and SVGEGT. V shed 2 bases and J shed 0 bases, with 14 bases lying between them. The CDR3 has 17 residues.